The source of this TCR beta chain is a study of blood T cells in healthy people across ages. With a J-beta primer mix and a sample-barcoded 5' primer, a second PCR ran about 7 to 11 cycles. TCRdb re-called the 5' RACE reads with MiXCR, one entry per CDR3 protein. The table shows about 690,000 distinct CDR3 sequences, with approximately 40% occurring only once. Peripheral blood was drawn, ten milliliters per donor. Every sample yielded at least 6.5 million isolated PBMCs. With V trimmed by 0 bases and J by 3 bases, 13 bases remained unmatched. This CDR3 comprises 18 residues. Per germline, CDR1 SGHTA and CDR2 FQGNSA. In the case of this clonotype: Its antigen is unknown.

Study results and limitations: Naive CD4+ cells and diversity were both higher in long-lived donors than in aged donors. The study could not conclusively compare naive and antigen-experienced cells, given its unsorted PBMCs.

Sequencing used blood. The chain combines TRBV7-2 with TRBJ2-7; 8 bases align to TRBD2. This clonotype originated in a man older than 75 in good health. The CDR3 region is CASSLAEAGGSLIYEQYF. The CDR3 bases are TGTGCCAGCAGCTTAGCGGAGGCGGGGGGCTCGCTCATCTACGAGCAGTACTTC.